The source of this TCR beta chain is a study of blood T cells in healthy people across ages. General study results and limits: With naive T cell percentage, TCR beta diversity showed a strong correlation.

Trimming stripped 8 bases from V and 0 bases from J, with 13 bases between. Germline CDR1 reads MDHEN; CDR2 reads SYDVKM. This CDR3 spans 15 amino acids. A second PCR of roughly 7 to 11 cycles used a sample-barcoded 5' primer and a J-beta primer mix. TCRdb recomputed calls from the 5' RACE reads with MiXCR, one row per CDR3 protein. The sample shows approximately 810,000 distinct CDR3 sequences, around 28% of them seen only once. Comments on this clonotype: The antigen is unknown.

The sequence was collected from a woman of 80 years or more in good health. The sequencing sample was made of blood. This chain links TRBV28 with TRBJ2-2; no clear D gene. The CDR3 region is CASGGPEANTGELFF. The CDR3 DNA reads TGTGCCAGCGGCGGCCCCGAAGCGAACACCGGGGAGCTGTTTTTT.